The next 25 T cell receptor beta chains were all read from a single sample in a study of technical replicates of blood from several donors. TCRdb's copy holds only in-frame clones and misses some; the assay was immunoSEQ multiplex PCR. The table has around 70,000 clones, around 94% seen once. Sequenced: T cells isolated from PBMCs. These receptors came from a human donor in good health.

The genes are TRBV13 and TRBJ2-7, with D perhaps matching TRBD2 (6 bases). This CDR3 region has 14 residues. The V end was cut by 3 bases, the J end by 3 bases, with 12 bases between. Germline V CDR1 and CDR2: PRHDT, FYEKMQ (reference sequence). CDR3 DNA sequence: TGTGCCAGCAGCTTTGGGGGAGGACTCTACGAGCAGTACTTC. Translation gives CASSFGGGLYEQYF.

The count of this clone is one. The chain recombines TRBV4-1 with TRBJ2-5, with TRBD2 matching over 14 bases. The length of the CDR3 is 17 residues. Germline values: CDR1 MGHRA, CDR2 YSYEKL. Trimming took 1 base from V and 4 from J; bases not matched to a gene: 5. DNA of the CDR3: TGCGCCAGCAGCCAAGGACTAGCGGGAGGGCGTACAGAGACCCAGTACTTC. As protein: CASSQGLAGGRTETQYF.

The chain recombines TRBV11-2 with TRBJ2-7; 10 nucleotides match TRBD2. Germline V gene data show CDR1 as SGHAT and CDR2 as FQNNGV. After removal of 7 bases from V and 4 bases from J, the junction contained 7 bases not matched to a gene. The CDR3 runs 14 residues. CDR3 residues: CASTPGLASYEQYF. The CDR3, as DNA: TGTGCCAGCACCCCGGGACTAGCGTCATACGAGCAGTACTTC. Combining the CDR3 with reference TRBV11-2 and TRBJ2-7 gives the whole variable domain EAGVAQSPRYKIIEKRQSVAFWCNPISGHATLYWYQQILGQGPKLLIQFQNNGVVDDSQLPKDRFSAERLKGVDSTLKIQPAKLEDSAVYLCASTPGLASYEQYFGPGTRLTVT.

The V call is TRBV5-4, the J call TRBJ1-2, with TRBD1 matching over 9 bases. This CDR3 contains 16 residues. Unmatched junction bases numbered 12, after V lost 2 bases and J lost 7 bases. Germline CDR1 reads SGHNT; CDR2 reads YYREEE (reference sequence). The CDR3, as DNA: TGTGCCAGCAGCTTACCGGGACAGGGTAGTGAGAGTGGCTACACCTTC. Encoded protein: CASSLPGQGSESGYTF.

This chain joins TRBV27 and TRBJ2-7, with TRBD1 matching over 7 bases. There are 14 residues in the CDR3. Germline trimming cut 6 bases from V and 5 bases from J; bases unmatched to any gene: 10. Germline V gene sequence: CDR1 MNHEY, CDR2 SMNVEV (reference sequence). DNA for the CDR3: TGTGCCAGCAGCACTGACAGGGAAGTCGACGAGCAGTACTTC. This codes for CASSTDREVDEQYF.

V is TRBV7-6 and J is TRBJ2-1, with 7 bases that match TRBD2. With 8 bases clipped from V and 4 bases from J, the junction kept 2 bases outside the gene matches. The germline gives CDR1 SGHVS, CDR2 FNYEAQ. There are 12 residues in the CDR3. CDR3 protein: CASGDYYNEQFF. CDR3 bases: TGTGCCAGCGGGGACTATTACAATGAGCAGTTCTTC.

A word on this clone: This may be a read error: a much more frequent sequence differs by one nucleotide. The J gene is TRBJ1-4, the V gene TRBV11-2; D might be TRBD1 (6 bases). CDR1 is SGHAT and CDR2 is FQNNGV in the germline V gene. The length of the CDR3 is 15 residues. Trimming took 5 bases from V and 8 from J, leaving 18 bases between them. CDR3 amino acids: CASSLSTGTMEKLFF. CDR3 nucleotides: TGTGCCAGCAGCCTCAGTACCGGGACAATGGAAAAACTGTTTTTT.

CDR3 bases: TGCAGCGTTGAGAGGACTATGAACACTGAAGCTTTCTTT. This sequence encodes CSVERTMNTEAFF. The V and J genes are TRBV29-1 and TRBJ1-1; no reliable D call. CDR1 SQVTM and CDR2 ANQGSEA come from the germline V gene. Between the trimmed V and J ends, which lost 3 bases and 0 bases, there was a span of 8 bases. This CDR3 is 13 amino acids long.

This sequence joins TRBV19 and TRBJ1-5, with D unclear. The germline CDR1 and CDR2 sequences are LNHDA and SQIVND (reference sequence). The CDR3 runs to 18 residues. V lost 5 bases, J lost 2 bases, and 22 bases lay in between. The CDR3: CASSPRERPNDGNQPQHF. CDR3 bases: TGTGCCAGTAGTCCCCGGGAGAGACCCAACGATGGCAATCAGCCCCAGCATTTT.

The chain recombines TRBV11-2 with TRBJ1-5; TRBD1 aligns across 8 bases. V lost 4 bases and J lost 2; bases outside the gene matches: 4. Germline lookup yields CDR1 SGHAT and CDR2 FQNNGV. CDR3 size: 15 residues. The CDR3 region is CASSSSGQGNQPQHF. CDR3 sequence (DNA): TGTGCCAGCAGCTCATCGGGACAGGGCAATCAGCCCCAGCATTTT.

The chain joins TRBV7-3 to TRBJ1-2; the match to TRBD1 covers 7 bases. This CDR3 region has 14 residues. Unmatched junction bases numbered 10, after V lost 5 bases and J lost 7 bases. CDR1 is SGHTA and CDR2 is FQGTGA in the germline V gene. For the CDR3, the DNA is TGTGCCAGCAGCCAAGGGACAGCCGGCGGTGGCTACACCTTC. Translating it yields CASSQGTAGGGYTF.

This clone occurred a few times. The chain recombines TRBV18 with TRBJ2-3; D perhaps matches TRBD2 (5 bases). CDR3 length: 14 amino acids. Deletions cut 0 bases from V and 4 bases from J, with 8 bases between. Germline V CDR1 and CDR2: KGHSH, LQKENI. Here the CDR3 DNA reads TGTGCCAGCTCACCACCGCCGGGATCAGATACGCAGTATTTT. It encodes CASSPPPGSDTQYF.

This chain links TRBV6-6 with TRBJ2-5, with D tentatively TRBD1 (5 bases). V dropped 4 bases and J dropped 4 bases, with 13 bases sitting between them. The CDR3 sequence is 14 residues long. In germline, CDR1 is MNHNY, CDR2 SVGAGI (reference sequence). CDR3 DNA sequence: TGTGCCAGCAGTTTCACAGGTCCCATAGAGACCCAGTACTTC. Translating it yields CASSFTGPIETQYF.

The chain has TRBV18 and TRBJ2-1, with D possibly being TRBD1 (6 bases). Trimming pared 1 base from V and 5 bases from J, leaving 9 bases between. The CDR3 is made up of 14 amino acids. From germline, CDR1 is KGHSH and CDR2 LQKENI. CDR3 amino acids: CASSPQGQNNEQFF. DNA for the CDR3: TGTGCCAGCTCACCACAGGGACAAAACAATGAGCAGTTCTTC. Full variable domain (rest looked up from reference TRBV18 and TRBJ2-1): NAGVMQNPRHLVRRRGQEARLRCSPMKGHSHVYWYRQLPEEGLKFMVYLQKENIIDESGMPKERFSAEFPKEGPSILRIQQVVRGDSAAYFCASSPQGQNNEQFFGPGTRLTVL.

The V gene is TRBV13, the J gene TRBJ1-4; the D is unclear. Trimming removed 2 bases from V and 12 bases from J, with 13 bases in between. CDR1 PRHDT and CDR2 FYEKMQ come from the germline V gene (reference sequence). The CDR3 has 13 residues. The CDR3, as DNA: TGTGCCAGCAGCTTATACTCTGAGATGGAACTGTTTTTT. Its translation is CASSLYSEMELFF.

The J gene is TRBJ1-2, the V gene TRBV2, with 8 positions matching TRBD1. CDR1 and CDR2 (germline): SNHLY, FYNNEI. The ends lost 8 bases at V and 5 bases at J; junction bases unmatched: 7. The CDR3 covers 13 residues. CDR3 coding DNA: TGTGCCAGCGCGAGCAGGGGGCAATATGGCTACACCTTC. As protein: CASASRGQYGYTF.

The CDR3 spells CASSSTGGRTDTQYF. The DNA of the CDR3 is TGTGCCAGTAGCTCGACAGGGGGCCGCACAGATACGCAGTATTTT. The chain couples TRBV28 to TRBJ2-3; TRBD1 aligns across 10 bases. Unmatched junction bases numbered 7, after V lost 9 bases and J lost 1 base. This CDR3 has 15 amino acids. Germline-derived CDR1 and CDR2 are MDHEN and SYDVKM. Full variable domain (outside the CDR3, taken from reference TRBV28 and TRBJ2-3): DVKVTQSSRYLVKRTGEKVFLECVQDMDHENMFWYRQDPGLGLRLIYFSYDVKMKEKGDIPEGYSVSREKKERFSLILESASTNQTSMYLCASSSTGGRTDTQYFGPGTRLTVL.

The chain combines TRBV15 with TRBJ2-1; a possible D gene is TRBD2 (6 bases). Deletions cut 7 bases from V and 4 bases from J, with 8 bases between. CDR1 is LNHNV and CDR2 is YYDKDF in the germline V gene (reference sequence). The length of the CDR3 is 12 residues. The CDR3, as DNA: TGTGCCACCAAGGGACTGTACAATGAGCAGTTCTTC. Translated, it gives CATKGLYNEQFF.

The rearrangement uses TRBV10-3 and TRBJ2-5, with TRBD2 matching 11 bases. V gave up 0 bases and J gave up 5 bases; unmatched junction bases: 11. The CDR3 contains 18 residues. CDR1 is ENHRY and CDR2 is SYGVKD in the germline V gene. CDR3: CAISESKLAGVSGETQYF. As DNA, the CDR3 is TGTGCCATCAGTGAGTCGAAACTAGCGGGAGTCAGCGGGGAGACCCAGTACTTC.

CDR3 in DNA: TGTGCCAGTCCGGGACAGGGCAAAAGGGTCACTGAAGCTTTCTTT. It codes for CASPGQGKRVTEAFF. The chain combines TRBV7-9 with TRBJ1-1; TRBD1 aligns across 9 bases. The CDR3 loop spans 15 amino acids. Germline CDR1 and CDR2: SEHNR and FQNEAQ (reference sequence). V was pared by 9 bases and J by 4 bases, with 12 bases of the junction left unmatched.

V gene TRBV4-1 combines with J gene TRBJ1-2; no clear D. Trimming removed 0 bases at V and 6 bases at J, with 20 bases between. The CDR3 extends over 17 amino acids. Germline V gene data show CDR1 as MGHRA and CDR2 as YSYEKL. The CDR3 DNA is TGCGCCAGCAGCCAAGACCGCTTTCTCACAAGGAGGGATGGCTACACCTTC. It specifies CASSQDRFLTRRDGYTF.

The genes are TRBV29-1 and TRBJ2-7; a possible D gene is TRBD2 (5 bases). From germline, CDR1 is SQVTM and CDR2 ANQGSEA. Trimming removed 0 bases at V and 3 bases at J, with 15 bases between. The CDR3 loop spans 15 amino acids. The CDR3 bases are TGCAGCGTTGAAGATCGCTTAGGCAGCGGCTACGAGCAGTACTTC. Encoded protein: CSVEDRLGSGYEQYF.

This chain uses TRBV19 with TRBJ2-5; 7 bases line up with TRBD2. Germline V gives CDR1 LNHDA, CDR2 SQIVND (reference sequence). The CDR3 extends over 14 amino acids. The ends lost 3 bases at V and 0 bases at J; junction bases unmatched: 1. CDR3 sequence: CASSMGGYQETQYF. CDR3 nucleotides: TGTGCCAGTAGTATGGGGGGGTACCAAGAGACCCAGTACTTC.

The chain carries TRBV2 and TRBJ1-1; D is perhaps TRBD1 (5 bases). The germline V and J ends were trimmed by 0 bases and 4 bases, with 9 bases remaining between them. There are 14 residues in the CDR3. From germline, CDR1 is SNHLY and CDR2 FYNNEI. CDR3 protein: CASSEARRATEAFF. The CDR3 bases are TGTGCCAGCAGTGAAGCGCGCAGGGCCACTGAAGCTTTCTTT.

V and J are TRBV19 and TRBJ2-7; 11 bases map to TRBD2. CDR1 and CDR2 (germline): LNHDA, SQIVND (reference sequence). This CDR3 has 18 amino acids. With V trimmed by 2 bases and J by 4 bases, 13 bases remained unmatched. The CDR3, as DNA: TGTGCCAGTAGTATAAGGACTAGCGGGTTTGGCCCAGTTTACGAGCAGTACTTC. Residues: CASSIRTSGFGPVYEQYF.